Each of the 15 T cell receptor beta chains below was sequenced from the same sample in a study of blood T cell dynamics during melanoma immunotherapy. Sample time point: week 3, after first cycle of checkpoint inhibitor. Measured with immunoSEQ multiplex PCR; TCRdb has only the in-frame clones, and not every one. In the table there are roughly 29,000 clones, over 80% of which are singletons. This sample comprised blood, obtained from a patient treated with checkpoint blockade. These receptors all come from a human donor with melanoma.

This clone showed up just once. This chain joins TRBV10-3 and TRBJ1-5; 8 bases map to TRBD1. The V and J ends lost 5 bases and 3 bases, in that order; junction bases with no gene match: 9. CDR3 length equals 16 residues. Germline V gives CDR1 ENHRY, CDR2 SYGVKD. CDR3 region: CAISLTGGENNQPQHF. The CDR3 DNA reads as TGTGCCATCAGTCTTACAGGGGGGGAGAACAATCAGCCCCAGCATTTT.

The chain combines TRBV7-6 with TRBJ2-1, with 7 nucleotides matching TRBD1. The CDR3 covers 15 residues. From germline, CDR1 is SGHVS and CDR2 FNYEAQ. The V and J ends lost 4 bases and 5 bases, in that order; junction bases with no gene match: 8. Here the CDR3 reads CASSSLGTANNEQFF. CDR3 sequence (DNA): TGTGCCAGCAGCTCCCTGGGGACAGCGAACAATGAGCAGTTCTTC. The entire variable domain, with the rest obtained from reference TRBV7-6 and TRBJ2-1, is as follows: GAGVSQSPRYKVTKRGQDVALRCDPISGHVSLYWYRQALGQGPEFLTYFNYEAQQDKSGLPNDRFSAERPEGSISTLTIQRTEQRDSAMYRCASSSLGTANNEQFFGPGTRLTVL.

This chain links TRBV18 with TRBJ1-5; TRBD1 might be the D (5 bases). There are 15 residues in the CDR3. V was pared by 2 bases and J by 2 bases, with 10 bases between. The germline V gene has CDR1 KGHSH and CDR2 LQKENI. CDR3: CASSPVGRGNQPQHF. CDR3 bases: TGTGCCAGCTCACCAGTTGGCAGGGGCAATCAGCCCCAGCATTTT.

This sequence joins TRBV11-2 and TRBJ1-1, with D uncertain. The V gene's germline CDR1 is SGHAT and CDR2 FQNNGV. V was cut by 0 bases and J by 6 bases, with 8 bases left in between. This CDR3 has 13 residues. This CDR3 reads CASSLERVAEAFF. The CDR3 DNA sequence: TGTGCCAGCAGCTTAGAAAGGGTCGCTGAAGCTTTCTTT.

This chain joins TRBV6-6 and TRBJ2-5, with D perhaps assigned TRBD1 or TRBD2 (6 bases each). The germline CDR1 and CDR2 sequences are MNHNY and SVGAGI (reference sequence). This CDR3 comprises 13 residues. The V end was cut by 0 bases, the J end by 9 bases, with 11 bases between. The CDR3 loop reads CASSYSGGRAQYF. The CDR3 coding sequence is TGTGCCAGCAGTTACTCGGGGGGCCGGGCCCAGTACTTC.

This rearrangement joins TRBV2 to TRBJ2-7, with D possibly matching TRBD2 (6 bases). CDR1 and CDR2 (germline): SNHLY, FYNNEI. The CDR3 sequence is 15 residues long. V gave up 5 bases and J gave up 5 bases, with 19 bases separating them. The CDR3 is CASSYDGLAGNEQYF. The CDR3 coding sequence is TGTGCCAGCAGTTACGATGGACTCGCGGGGAACGAGCAGTACTTC.

This sequence joins TRBV5-8 and TRBJ1-6, with TRBD1 matching 9 bases. With 1 base clipped from V and 8 bases from J, the junction kept 4 bases outside the gene matches. CDR1 is SGHTS, CDR2 YDEGEE, per germline. The CDR3 length is 15 residues. The CDR3 region has the DNA TGTGCCAGCAGCTTGTGGGGACAGGGCGATTCACCCCTCCACTTT. It codes for CASSLWGQGDSPLHF.

This chain uses TRBV19 with TRBJ2-7, with D tentatively TRBD2 (6 bases). This CDR3 has 14 amino acids. The V gene's germline CDR1 is LNHDA and CDR2 SQIVND (reference sequence). The V end was cut by 1 base, the J end by 3 bases, with 10 bases between. The CDR3 protein is CASSIAGENYEQYF. The DNA of the CDR3 is TGTGCCAGTAGTATAGCGGGAGAGAACTACGAGCAGTACTTC.

The chain has TRBV5-1 and TRBJ2-7; D gene ambiguous. Germline loops: CDR1 SGHRS, CDR2 YFSETQ. Trimming shortened V by 5 bases and J by 4 bases, and 7 bases separated the two germline ends. This CDR3 has 11 residues. CDR3 amino acids: CASRSEYEQYF. CDR3 nucleotide sequence: TGCGCCAGCAGATCAGAGTACGAGCAGTACTTC.

V and J are TRBV19 and TRBJ2-5; perhaps TRBD2 as D (7 bases). This CDR3 contains 16 residues. The V gene's germline CDR1 is LNHDA and CDR2 SQIVND (reference sequence). Trimming removed 6 bases at V and 5 bases at J, with 22 bases between. CDR3 loop: CASSPGGGGRLETQYF. The DNA of the CDR3 is TGTGCCAGTAGCCCGGGAGGAGGGGGGAGGCTGGAGACCCAGTACTTC.

V is TRBV11-2 and J is TRBJ2-2; no definite D call. The V gene lost 2 bases and the J gene lost 4 bases, with 23 bases spanning the gap. Germline V gene lookup returns CDR1 SGHAT and CDR2 FQNNGV. The CDR3 extends over 19 amino acids. For the CDR3, the DNA is TGTGCCAGCAGCTTAAAAGCGACGGCCGGGCCTCTGGGCACCGGGGAGCTGTTTTTT. Protein product: CASSLKATAGPLGTGELFF.

In its sample, this clone was seen once. This chain uses TRBV2 with TRBJ2-7; possible D gene TRBD1, 6 bases. V shed 3 bases and J shed 3 bases, with 9 bases lying between them. Germline V lookup: CDR1 SNHLY, CDR2 FYNNEI. The length of the CDR3 is 13 residues. For the CDR3, the DNA is TGTGCCAGCAGTGATCAGGGGCTCTACGAGCAGTACTTC. Protein product: CASSDQGLYEQYF.

The V gene is TRBV4-1, the J gene TRBJ1-2, with a possible D match to TRBD1 (5 bases). The V end was cut by 1 base, the J end by 4 bases, with 7 bases between. Germline assignment: CDR1 MGHRA and CDR2 YSYEKL. The length of the CDR3 is 13 residues. CDR3 bases: TGCGCCAGCAGCCAAGGGGACGGCTATGGCTACACCTTC. The encoded protein is CASSQGDGYGYTF.

Only one count was recorded for this clone. The chain has TRBV6-5 and TRBJ2-5, with a tentative D call TRBD1 (6 bases). The CDR3 covers 14 residues. The germline CDR1 and CDR2 sequences are MNHEY and SVGAGI. V lost 8 bases and J lost 1, with 14 bases in between. The CDR3, as DNA: TGTGCCAGCGGCAAGGGGACATTCCAAGAGACCCAGTACTTC. This sequence encodes CASGKGTFQETQYF.

This clone has a handful of counts. The chain uses TRBV27 and TRBJ2-4; 11 nucleotides align to TRBD1. The V and J ends lost 5 bases and 0 bases, in that order; junction bases with no gene match: 12. CDR3 size: 19 residues. Germline V gene lookup returns CDR1 MNHEY and CDR2 SMNVEV (reference sequence). This CDR3 is CASSPGTGGPEGAKNIQYF. CDR3 nucleotide sequence: TGTGCCAGCAGTCCCGGGACAGGGGGACCGGAGGGAGCCAAAAACATTCAGTACTTC.